Sequencing of this TCR beta chain was carried out in a study of blood T cell repertoires in COVID-19. Profiling relied on immunoSEQ multiplex PCR, and the TCRdb table lists in-frame clones only, not all of them. The top ten clones hold roughly 1.4% of a sample with 400,000 to 500,000 clones, 70% to 90% of them seen once. Participants classified as exposed had met a COVID-19 case within 2 weeks before study entry. Germline V CDR1 and CDR2: ENHRY, SYGVKD. The CDR3 has 13 residues. V was cut by 5 bases and J by 3 bases, with 10 bases left in between. The gene calls are TRBV10-3 and TRBJ1-1; perhaps TRBD1 as D (5 bases). This receptor was taken from a woman aged 18-29 years who had been exposed to COVID-19. The sample was PBMCs or T cells enriched from blood (not recorded which). CDR3 sequence reads: CAISQGGDTEAFF. CDR3 nucleotide sequence: TGTGCCATCAGTCAGGGAGGGGACACTGAAGCTTTCTTT.